This T cell receptor beta chain stems from a study of shared clonotypes between healthy human individuals. About this clone itself: The antigen is not known.

Study-wide results and caveats: Around 4.9% of naive CD4 clonotypes were shared across a few donors.

Replicate PCRs from sorted subsets contained around 200 ng DNA, which is 30,000 to 35,000 T cell genomes. In the original analysis: ImmunoSEQ supplied junction-only sequences lacking quality scores, so filtering was different. Libraries were prepared by immunoSEQ multiplex PCR; TCRdb keeps only in-frame clonotypes and omits some of them. V and J calls plus clone size are reproduced from that table; the DNA served to infer D and trimming. The repertoire holds 300,000 to 400,000 clones, with about nine tenths as singletons. V was pared by 2 bases and J by 6 bases, with 7 bases between. Germline V gives CDR1 MGHDK, CDR2 SYGVNS. The CDR3 spans 12 residues.

This receptor was obtained from a man between 18 and 35 years old in good health. The rearrangement links TRBV25-1 to TRBJ2-5; D tentatively reads TRBD1 or TRBD2 (5 bases each). Source material: memory CD8+ T cells sorted from blood. Subset: CD45RO+ cells pooled with CCR7-negative TemRA cells. CDR3 in amino acids: CASSEGGKTQYF. The CDR3 DNA reads as TGTGCCAGCAGTGAAGGGGGAAAGACCCAGTACTTC.